This T cell receptor (beta chain) was observed in a study of beta chain features in type 1 diabetes. Overall study findings and caveats: People with Type 1 diabetes carried modestly yet significantly shorter TCRB CDR3s in all four CD4+ subsets.

Germline V gene data show CDR1 as SGHRS and CDR2 as YFSETQ. This CDR3 is 18 amino acids long. J lost 3 bases, V lost 4 bases, and 13 bases had no gene match. Investigators reverse transcribed all isolated RNA, so they sequenced expressed TCRB transcripts. Only in-frame clones appear in the TCRdb table, and some are missing; sequencing was by immunoSEQ multiplex PCR. The data show hundreds of thousands of clones, about 15% seen once. Only a few counts were recorded for this clone. The antigen remains undetermined. The receptor was derived from a young man with type 1 diabetes. Material for sequencing was naive CD4+ T cells from blood. This rearrangement joins TRBV5-1 to TRBJ2-7, with 13 bases aligning to TRBD2. The CDR3 protein is CASSGRPGLAGFRYEQYF. CDR3 coding DNA: TGCGCCAGCAGCGGGCGCCCGGGACTAGCGGGGTTCCGCTACGAGCAGTACTTC.